One and the same sample provided the 4 T cell receptor beta chains below, sequenced in a study of tumor-infiltrating lymphocytes in primary liver carcinoma. A primer matching the constant region was used to make TCR beta cDNA from 500 to 650 ng of total RNA. Generation of the TCR beta libraries relied on three nested multiplex PCR rounds using slightly modified ARM-PCR. With TRBV1-TRBV30 forward primers and a C-beta reverse primer, the first two PCR rounds were run for about 10 cycles each. Each CDR3 protein gets one entry after TCRdb re-called the multiplex PCR reads with MiXCR. The table includes a few hundred thousand distinct CDR3 sequences, nearly 60% detected once. The researchers obtained blood RNA from unsorted whole blood and also extracted germline DNA. The sample consisted of peripheral blood. These receptors originate from a woman aged 30 to 39 with primary liver carcinoma and hepatitis B virus infection.

This clonotype was detected many times. The V and J genes are TRBV4-3 and TRBJ2-3; 8 bases match TRBD2. V lost 0 bases to trimming and J lost 0 bases; unmatched junction nucleotides: 5. CDR1 is LGHNA and CDR2 is YSLEER in the germline V gene. This CDR3 comprises 17 residues. CDR3 loop: CASSQDTSGLSTDTQYF. CDR3 in DNA: TGCGCCAGCAGCCAAGATACTAGCGGCTTGAGCACAGATACGCAGTATTTT.

This clonotype was recorded a few times. J is TRBJ1-1 and V is TRBV6-2 or TRBV6-3, with D possibly TRBD1 on 6 matching bases. The V end lost 5 bases, the J end lost 1 base, and 20 bases lay between the germline ends. The CDR3 contains 17 residues. Germline V CDR1 and CDR2: MNHEY, SVGEGT. The CDR3 sequence: CASSTQTRGIGNTEAFF. CDR3 nucleotides: TGTGCCAGCAGTACACAAACCAGGGGTATTGGGAACACTGAAGCTTTCTTT.

This clonotype was seen ten or more times. The chain links TRBV12-3 or TRBV12-4 to TRBJ2-5; 7 bases map to TRBD1. The CDR3 loop spans 13 amino acids. Unmatched junction bases numbered 2, after V lost 6 bases and J lost 1 base. The CDR3 DNA is TGTGCCAGCAGCCGGGACAGCCAAGAGACCCAGTACTTC. Its protein product is CASSRDSQETQYF.

This chain joins TRBV5-6 and TRBJ2-3; 7 bases are shared with TRBD2. Germline V lookup: CDR1 SGHDT, CDR2 YYEEEE. The trim removed 2 bases at V and 6 bases at J, leaving 21 bases unmatched. This CDR3 is built from 19 residues. The CDR3 nucleotides are TGTGCCAGCAGCTTACCAGGCTATTGGGGGTCGGGAGCGGGGGATACGCAGTATTTT. Translation gives CASSLPGYWGSGAGDTQYF.